This T cell receptor beta chain was captured by sequencing in a study of cytomegalovirus exposure and HLA in healthy donors. Overall study results and limits: An apparent linkage of common viral pathogens to several of the most significant clusters emerged in a later analysis. Earlier analysis looked at TCR beta V segments, and most were productive about 90% or about 30% of the time.

The PCR had 60 Vbeta and 13 Jbeta primers. Only in-frame clones appear in the TCRdb table, and some are missing; sequencing was by immunoSEQ multiplex PCR. The sample yields around 67,000 clones, roughly 69% seen once. This clone came up once. Its antigen is still unknown. Per the germline V gene, CDR1 is SGHDT and CDR2 is YYEEEE. V dropped 1 base and J dropped 4; count of bases not matched to a gene: 4. There are 15 residues in the CDR3. The TCR originated in a woman between 45 and 60 years old in good health and CMV-seronegative. What was sequenced was PBMCs. This rearrangement joins TRBV5-6 to TRBJ1-1, with TRBD1 matching over 10 bases. CDR3 DNA: TGTGCCAGCAGCTTGATAGGACAGGGGGGCACTGAAGCTTTCTTT. Protein: CASSLIGQGGTEAFF.